This T cell receptor beta chain was observed in a study of untreated major depressive disorder. For sex, age, current smoking status and body mass index, every depressed patient had a pairwise-matched non-depressed control. Sequencing used immunoSEQ multiplex PCR; TCRdb keeps in-frame clones, though not all of them. The table includes more than 20,000 clones, 90% to 95% detected once. This clonotype originated in a young man in good health. Sequencing used CD4+ T cells from PBMCs.

The CDR3 reads CASSFGNTGELFF. As DNA, the CDR3 is TGCGCCAGCAGCTTCGGAAACACCGGGGAGCTGTTTTTT. The rearrangement joins TRBV5-1 to TRBJ2-2; D remains ambiguous. The germline V gene has CDR1 SGHRS and CDR2 YFSETQ. The V end was cut by 2 bases, the J end by 2 bases, with 4 bases between. The CDR3 sequence is 13 residues long.